The rows below give T cell receptor beta chains drawn from one sample of a study of tumor-infiltrating lymphocytes in primary liver carcinoma. Using its own MiXCR run on the multiplex PCR reads, TCRdb lists one record per CDR3 protein. The sample lists some 180,000 distinct CDR3 sequences, over 50% occurring once. Sequencing was done on a sample of peripheral blood. These receptors were obtained from a man aged 40-49 years with primary liver carcinoma and hepatitis B virus infection. Each CDR3 is given with its conserved first and last residue. D genes are given only for firm matches. Some rows mark clone size as missing; the rest say once, few, many or name a class of expanded clone.

v_gene,j_gene,abundance,d_gene,CDR3nt,CDR3aa
TRBV28,TRBJ2-7,.,TRBD2,TGTGCCAGCAGTTCTGGTCACGGGAGGACCTCCTACGAGCAGTACTTC,CASSSGHGRTSYEQYF
TRBV11-2,TRBJ2-3,.,TRBD2,TGTGCCAGTAGCAAGGGACTAGCGGCTAGTACAGATACGCAGTATTTT,CASSKGLAASTDTQYF
TRBV10-3,TRBJ2-1,.,TRBD2,TGTGCCATCAGCGGAGGGCGGGAGAGGTACAATGAGCAGTTCTTC,CAISGGRERYNEQFF
TRBV6-1,TRBJ2-2,.,.,TGTGCCAGCAGTGACAGGGTCGGCACCGGGGAGCTGTTTTTT,CASSDRVGTGELFF
TRBV5-8,TRBJ2-1,.,.,TGTGCCAGCAGCTATAGGCGGGATGGACACAATGAGCAGTTCTTC,CASSYRRDGHNEQFF
TRBV30,TRBJ1-1,.,.,TGTGCCTGGAGTTCGGCTCCCTGGTATGAAGCTTTCTTT,CAWSSAPWYEAFF
TRBV6-1,TRBJ1-5,.,TRBD1,TGTGCCAGCAGTGAAAAAAGGGACAGGACAAATCAGCCCCATCATTTT,CASSEKRDRTNQPHHF
TRBV5-4,TRBJ2-5,few,TRBD2,TGTGCCAGCAGCCTAGCGGGACTAGCGGGGAAGGAGACCCAGTACTTC,CASSLAGLAGKETQYF
TRBV12-3/TRBV12-4,TRBJ2-3,.,.,TGTGCCAGCATCATGGACACCAATACGCAGTATTTT,CASIMDTNTQYF
TRBV29-1,TRBJ2-3,few,.,TGCAGCGCCCACAAGGGGGGAGATACGCAGTATTTT,CSAHKGGDTQYF
TRBV6-1,TRBJ2-7,.,.,TGTGGCAGCAGTGTAATGGCACACCGGGGTGACGAGCAATACTTC,CGSSVMAHRGDEQYF
TRBV6-5,TRBJ1-2,.,.,TGTGCCAGCAGTTATTATAACTATGGCTACACCTTC,CASSYYNYGYTF
TRBV6-1,TRBJ1-6,.,.,TGTACCAGCAGTGAAGCAGGGTATAATTCACCCCTCCACTTT,CTSSEAGYNSPLHF
TRBV29-1,TRBJ1-1,.,.,TGCAGCGCTGGAAAGGGAACGAACACTGAAGCCTTCTTT,CSAGKGTNTEAFF
TRBV28,TRBJ1-5,.,.,TGTGCCAGCAGTTCCCCACGACTAGCTAGCACAGATACGCAGCATTTT,CASSSPRLASTDTQHF
TRBV10-3,TRBJ2-6,.,.,TGTGCCATCAGTGGCAGCGAAAGCTCTGGGGCCAACGTCCTGACTTTC,CAISGSESSGANVLTF
TRBV6-5,TRBJ2-5,.,TRBD2,TGTGCCAGCAGTTCGGCTAGCGGGAGGGGAGAGACCCAGTACTTC,CASSSASGRGETQYF
TRBV4-1,TRBJ2-4,.,.,TGCGCCAGCAGCCAAGGGACCCTGGTGGTCAAAAACATTCAGTACTTC,CASSQGTLVVKNIQYF
TRBV6-2/TRBV6-3,TRBJ1-2,many,.,TGTGCCAGCAGTTGGGAAACCGGCTACACCTTC,CASSWETGYTF
TRBV5-8,TRBJ2-2,.,TRBD2,TGTGCCAGCAGCTTGATACTAGCGGGGTCAACCGGGGGGCTGTTTTTT,CASSLILAGSTGGLFF
TRBV5-4,TRBJ2-2,few,.,TGTGCCAGCAGCTTAATAGGGGGGGGGACCGGGGAGCTGTTTTTT,CASSLIGGGTGELFF
TRBV29-1,TRBJ2-1,many,TRBD1,TGCAGCGTAGAGCCACGGGACAGGGCATACAATGAGCAGTTCTTC,CSVEPRDRAYNEQFF
TRBV10-3,TRBJ2-2,.,.,TGTGCCATCAGTGAGACAGGGTCCGGGGAGCTGTTTTTT,CAISETGSGELFF
TRBV28,TRBJ2-7,.,.,TGTGCCAGCAGTTTAAATGGCTACGAGCAGTACTTC,CASSLNGYEQYF
TRBV6-1,TRBJ2-7,.,TRBD2,TGTGCCAGCAGGACGGGACTAGCTTCCTACGAGCAGTACTTC,CASRTGLASYEQYF
TRBV10-1,TRBJ2-3,.,.,TGCGCCACCGAGGCGGGGAACGGGGATACGCAGTATTTT,CATEAGNGDTQYF
TRBV6-5,TRBJ2-1,.,TRBD2,TGTGCCAGCAGCGGACTAGCGGGAGGGTTAATCAATGAGCAGTTCTTC,CASSGLAGGLINEQFF
TRBV6-6,TRBJ1-5,once,.,TGTACCAGCACCCCCGGGCCTAATCAGCCCCAGCATTTT,CTSTPGPNQPQHF
TRBV5-4,TRBJ2-7,.,TRBD2,TGTGCCAGCAGCTCGTCTAGCGGGGGATACTATGAGCAGTACTTC,CASSSSSGGYYEQYF
TRBV18,TRBJ2-1,.,TRBD2,TGTGCCAGCTCACCAAGTCCACTAGCGGGAGGCAATGAGCAGTTCTTC,CASSPSPLAGGNEQFF
TRBV29-1,TRBJ2-1,.,TRBD2,TGCAGCGTTGAAGATCAGGGGGCTACTAGCGGGAGCTCCTACAATGAGCAGTTCTTC,CSVEDQGATSGSSYNEQFF
TRBV12-3/TRBV12-4,TRBJ1-1,few,TRBD1,TGTGCCAGCAGTTTAGCGATCGAGGGGGCAAACACTGAAGCTTTCTTT,CASSLAIEGANTEAFF
TRBV12-3/TRBV12-4,TRBJ2-7,.,TRBD1,TGTGCCAGGGCCGACCGGACAGGGCTCTCCTACGAGCAGTACTTC,CARADRTGLSYEQYF
TRBV29-1,TRBJ2-5,few,.,TGCAGCGTTTGGACTGGCGGGGAGACCCAGTACTTC,CSVWTGGETQYF
TRBV11-3,TRBJ2-1,many,.,TGTGCCAGCAGCCCCCGGGGGTGGGAGAGTGAGCAGTTCTTC,CASSPRGWESEQFF
TRBV6-1,TRBJ2-2,.,.,TGTGTCAGCAGTGAAGTAGGCAGAAACACCGGGGAGCTGTTTTTT,CVSSEVGRNTGELFF
TRBV5-1,TRBJ2-3,once,.,TGCGCCAGCAGCCCGGAGTGGACAGATACGCAGTATTTT,CASSPEWTDTQYF
TRBV14,TRBJ2-5,.,.,TGTGCCAGCAGCGCCCTCAGTTATCAAGAGACCCAGTACTTC,CASSALSYQETQYF
TRBV29-1,TRBJ1-1,.,.,TGCAGCGTTGCCCAGTTGAACACTGAAGCTTTCTTT,CSVAQLNTEAFF
TRBV5-4,TRBJ2-3,.,TRBD2,TGTGCCAGGAGCTCGCCTAGCGGGAGTAGCGCAGATACGCAGTATTTT,CARSSPSGSSADTQYF
TRBV6-5,TRBJ2-1,few,.,TGTGCCAGCAGTTACTCGGGAGATGAGCAGTTCTTC,CASSYSGDEQFF
TRBV7-2,TRBJ2-5,once,TRBD1,TGTGCCAGCAGCCCTCGGACAGGGGGTTGGGAGACCCAGTACTTC,CASSPRTGGWETQYF
TRBV28,TRBJ1-5,.,.,TGTGCCAGCAGCCAAAGGGTAGTCAAGGATCAGCCCCAGCATTTT,CASSQRVVKDQPQHF
TRBV11-2,TRBJ2-1,once,TRBD1,TGTGTCAGCAGCTTCGGACAGGGACTCTCCTACAATGGGCAGTTCTTC,CVSSFGQGLSYNGQFF
TRBV6-6,TRBJ1-5,.,TRBD1,TGTGCCAGCAGATTAGGGACAGGAATCCTGCCCCAGCATTTT,CASRLGTGILPQHF
TRBV29-1,TRBJ1-1,.,.,TGCAGCGTCTCTCAGGGCAGGGCTGAAGCTCTCTTT,CSVSQGRAEALF
TRBV11-2,TRBJ2-6,.,TRBD2,TGTGCCAGCAGCCGCTTACCAGCGGGAAGCTCTGGGGCCAACGTCCCGACTTTC,CASSRLPAGSSGANVPTF
TRBV5-5,TRBJ2-1,once,.,TGTGCCAGCAGCTTACGGATGAGGACTGGTAAGGATGAGCAGTTCTTC,CASSLRMRTGKDEQFF
TRBV29-1,TRBJ2-6,.,.,TGCAGCGTTGAAGGATGGGGAGCCGTGGCCAACGTCCTGACTTTC,CSVEGWGAVANVLTF
TRBV5-5,TRBJ2-7,few,.,TGTGCCAGCAGCTCGAGGGTTGGGGGCGTCGAGCAGTACTTC,CASSSRVGGVEQYF
TRBV6-5,TRBJ2-7,few,TRBD1,TGTGCCAGCAGTTCACCGGGACAGAGCTACGAGCAGTACTTC,CASSSPGQSYEQYF
TRBV11-2,TRBJ2-7,.,.,TGTGCCGGCAGCTTGCCGCCAAATAGGTACGGGCAGTACTTC,CAGSLPPNRYGQYF
TRBV6-5,TRBJ2-5,.,.,TGTGCCAGCAGCAACGGACTGGGGGTAGAAGAGACCCAGTACTTC,CASSNGLGVEETQYF
TRBV6-5,TRBJ2-7,.,.,TGTGCGAGCAGTTACGGAGGACAGGCGGGAGAGCAGTACTTC,CASSYGGQAGEQYF
TRBV10-3,TRBJ1-5,.,.,TGTGCCTTAGGTATTGAGGATAGTCAGCCCCAGCATTTT,CALGIEDSQPQHF
TRBV6-1,TRBJ1-1,few,.,TGTGCCAGCAGTGAGCCGGGGAACACTGAAGCTTTCTTT,CASSEPGNTEAFF
TRBV10-3,TRBJ2-1,few,.,TGTGCCATCAGTGAGTCGAGGGGTACCCTCTACAATGAGCAGTTCTTC,CAISESRGTLYNEQFF
TRBV5-4,TRBJ1-2,few,.,TGTGCCAGCAGCTTGGAAACAGTCCAGGGTGGCTACACCTTC,CASSLETVQGGYTF
TRBV28,TRBJ2-3,.,TRBD1,TGTGCCAGCAAGGGACAGGGTACGGATACGCAGTATTTT,CASKGQGTDTQYF
TRBV4-1,TRBJ1-2,.,.,TGCGCCAGCAGCCAAGCGTCCGCGGGGCACTATGGCTACACCTTC,CASSQASAGHYGYTF